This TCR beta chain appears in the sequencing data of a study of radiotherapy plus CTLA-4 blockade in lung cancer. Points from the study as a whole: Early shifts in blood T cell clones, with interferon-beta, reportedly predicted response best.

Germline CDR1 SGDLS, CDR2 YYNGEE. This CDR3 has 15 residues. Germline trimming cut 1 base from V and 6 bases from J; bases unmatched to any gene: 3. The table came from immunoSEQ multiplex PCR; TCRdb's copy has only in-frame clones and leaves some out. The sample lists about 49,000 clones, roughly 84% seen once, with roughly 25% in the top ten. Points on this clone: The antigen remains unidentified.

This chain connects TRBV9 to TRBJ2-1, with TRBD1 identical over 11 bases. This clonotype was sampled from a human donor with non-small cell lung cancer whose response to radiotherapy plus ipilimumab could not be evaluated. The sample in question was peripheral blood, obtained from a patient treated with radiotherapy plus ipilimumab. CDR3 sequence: CASSVRGTGGNEQFF. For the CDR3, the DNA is TGTGCCAGCAGCGTAAGGGGGACAGGGGGCAATGAGCAGTTCTTC.